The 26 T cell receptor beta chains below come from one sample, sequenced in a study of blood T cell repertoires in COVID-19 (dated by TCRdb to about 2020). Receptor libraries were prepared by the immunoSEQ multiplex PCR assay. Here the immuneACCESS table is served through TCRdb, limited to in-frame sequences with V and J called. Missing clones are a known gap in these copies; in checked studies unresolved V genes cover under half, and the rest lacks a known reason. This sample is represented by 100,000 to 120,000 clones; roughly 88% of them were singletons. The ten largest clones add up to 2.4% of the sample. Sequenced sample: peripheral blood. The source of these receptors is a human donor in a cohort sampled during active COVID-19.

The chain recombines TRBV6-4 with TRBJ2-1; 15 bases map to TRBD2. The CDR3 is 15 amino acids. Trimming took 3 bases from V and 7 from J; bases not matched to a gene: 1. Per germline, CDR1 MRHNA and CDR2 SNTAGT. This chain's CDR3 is CASSEGLAGGNEQFF. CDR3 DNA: TGTGCCAGCAGTGAGGGACTAGCGGGAGGAAATGAGCAGTTCTTC.

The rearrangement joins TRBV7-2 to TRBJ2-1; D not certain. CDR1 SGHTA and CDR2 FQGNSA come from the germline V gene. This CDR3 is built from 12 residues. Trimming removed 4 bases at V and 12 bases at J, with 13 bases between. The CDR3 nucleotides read TGTGCCAGCAGCTCTAGTTTGCTGACGCAGTTCTTC. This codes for CASSSSLLTQFF.

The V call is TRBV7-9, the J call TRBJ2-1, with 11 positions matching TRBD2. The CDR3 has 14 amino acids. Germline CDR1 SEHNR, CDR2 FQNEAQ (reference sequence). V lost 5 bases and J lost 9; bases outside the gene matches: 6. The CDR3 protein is CASSRPGTSGEQFF. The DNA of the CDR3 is TGTGCCAGCAGCCGACCCGGGACTAGCGGTGAGCAGTTCTTC.

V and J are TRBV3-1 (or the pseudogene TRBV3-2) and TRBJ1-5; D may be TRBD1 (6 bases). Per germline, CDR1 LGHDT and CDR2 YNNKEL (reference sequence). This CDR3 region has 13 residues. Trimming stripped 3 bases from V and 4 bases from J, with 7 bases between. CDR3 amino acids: CASSQQGNQPQHF. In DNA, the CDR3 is TGTGCCAGCAGCCAGCAGGGGAATCAGCCCCAGCATTTT.

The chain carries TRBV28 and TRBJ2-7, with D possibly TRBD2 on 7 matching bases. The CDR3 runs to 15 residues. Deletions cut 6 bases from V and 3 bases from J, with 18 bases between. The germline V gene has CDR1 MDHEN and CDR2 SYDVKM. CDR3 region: CASSPAGAGDYEQYF. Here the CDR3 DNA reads TGTGCCAGCAGCCCCGCGGGGGCGGGCGACTACGAGCAGTACTTC.

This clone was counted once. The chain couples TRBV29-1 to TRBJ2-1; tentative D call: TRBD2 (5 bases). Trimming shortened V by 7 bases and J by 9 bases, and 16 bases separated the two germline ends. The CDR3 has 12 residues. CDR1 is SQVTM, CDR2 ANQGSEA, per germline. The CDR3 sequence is CSDGGGRGEQFF. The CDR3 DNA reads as TGCAGCGACGGCGGAGGCCGGGGTGAGCAGTTCTTC.

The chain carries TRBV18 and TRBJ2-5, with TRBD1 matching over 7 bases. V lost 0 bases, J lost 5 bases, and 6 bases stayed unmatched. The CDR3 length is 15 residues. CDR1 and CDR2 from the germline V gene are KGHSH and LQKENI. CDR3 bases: TGTGCCAGCTCACCACCACAGGGGCCTTGGGAGACCCAGTACTTC. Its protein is CASSPPQGPWETQYF.

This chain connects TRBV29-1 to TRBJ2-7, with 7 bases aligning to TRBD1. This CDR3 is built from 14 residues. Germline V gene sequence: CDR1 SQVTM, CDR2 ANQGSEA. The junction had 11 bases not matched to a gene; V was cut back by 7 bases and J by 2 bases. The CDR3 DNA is TGCAGCGCCGTAAGGGGGCTCACCCCCTACGAGCAGTACTTC. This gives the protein CSAVRGLTPYEQYF.

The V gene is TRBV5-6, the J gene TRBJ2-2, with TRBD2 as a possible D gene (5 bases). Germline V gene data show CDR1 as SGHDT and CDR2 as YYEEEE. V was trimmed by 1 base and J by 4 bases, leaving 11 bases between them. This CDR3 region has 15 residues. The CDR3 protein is CASSLWTPRTGELFF. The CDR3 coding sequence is TGTGCCAGCAGCTTGTGGACTCCCCGCACCGGGGAGCTGTTTTTT.

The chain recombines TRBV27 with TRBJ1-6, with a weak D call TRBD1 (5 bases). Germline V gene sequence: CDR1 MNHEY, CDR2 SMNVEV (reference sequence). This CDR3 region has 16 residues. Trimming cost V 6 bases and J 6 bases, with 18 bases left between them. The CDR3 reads CASSRRGATGNSPLHF. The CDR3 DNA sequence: TGTGCCAGCAGCCGACGTGGGGCTACGGGTAATTCACCCCTCCACTTT.

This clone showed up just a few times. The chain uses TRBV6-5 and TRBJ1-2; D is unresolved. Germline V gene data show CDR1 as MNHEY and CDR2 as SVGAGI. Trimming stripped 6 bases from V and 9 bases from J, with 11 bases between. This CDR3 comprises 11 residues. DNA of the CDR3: TGTGCCAGCAGGAGACTAAGTCGCTACACCTTC. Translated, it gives CASRRLSRYTF.

DNA for the CDR3: TGTGCCAGCAGTGAGACGGTGGAGGGAGATACGCAGTATTTT. Translating it yields CASSETVEGDTQYF. The rearrangement uses TRBV6-4 and TRBJ2-3; weak D call: TRBD2 (6 bases). There are 14 residues in the CDR3. Germline V lookup: CDR1 MRHNA, CDR2 SNTAGT. Trimming pared 3 bases from V and 5 bases from J, leaving 12 bases between.

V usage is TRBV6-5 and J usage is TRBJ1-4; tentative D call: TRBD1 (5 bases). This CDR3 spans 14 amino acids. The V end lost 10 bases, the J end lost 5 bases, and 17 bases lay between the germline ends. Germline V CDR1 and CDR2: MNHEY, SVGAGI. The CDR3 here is CATSTDSVNEKLFF. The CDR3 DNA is TGTGCCACCTCCACAGACAGTGTGAATGAAAAACTGTTTTTT.

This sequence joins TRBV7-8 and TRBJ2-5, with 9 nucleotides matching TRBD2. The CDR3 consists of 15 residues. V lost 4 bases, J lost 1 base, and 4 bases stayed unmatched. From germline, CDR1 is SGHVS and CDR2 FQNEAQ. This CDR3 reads CASSSLAGSQETQYF. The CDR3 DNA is TGTGCCAGCAGCTCTCTAGCGGGGAGCCAAGAGACCCAGTACTTC.

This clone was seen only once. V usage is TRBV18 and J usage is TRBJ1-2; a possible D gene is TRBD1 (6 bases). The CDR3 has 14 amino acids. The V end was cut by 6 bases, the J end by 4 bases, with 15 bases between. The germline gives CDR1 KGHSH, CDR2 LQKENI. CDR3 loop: CASSGGGAGYGYTF. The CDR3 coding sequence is TGTGCCAGCTCTGGGGGGGGCGCCGGCTATGGCTACACCTTC. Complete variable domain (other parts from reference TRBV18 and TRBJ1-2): NAGVMQNPRHLVRRRGQEARLRCSPMKGHSHVYWYRQLPEEGLKFMVYLQKENIIDESGMPKERFSAEFPKEGPSILRIQQVVRGDSAAYFCASSGGGAGYGYTFGSGTRLTVV.

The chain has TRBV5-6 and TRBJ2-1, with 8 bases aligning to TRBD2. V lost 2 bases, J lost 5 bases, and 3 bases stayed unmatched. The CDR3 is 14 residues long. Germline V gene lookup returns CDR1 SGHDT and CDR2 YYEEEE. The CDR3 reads CASSFGAGDNEQFF. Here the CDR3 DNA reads TGTGCCAGCAGCTTCGGAGCGGGGGACAATGAGCAGTTCTTC. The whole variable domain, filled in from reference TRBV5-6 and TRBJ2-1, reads DAGVTQSPTHLIKTRGQQVTLRCSPKSGHDTVSWYQQALGQGPQFIFQYYEEEERQRGNFPDRFSGHQFPNYSSELNVNALLLGDSALYLCASSFGAGDNEQFFGPGTRLTVL.

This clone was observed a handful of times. The CDR3 loop reads CASTPGQGARWGYTF. DNA for the CDR3: TGTGCCAGCACCCCGGGACAGGGCGCTCGCTGGGGCTACACCTTC. The rearrangement joins TRBV6-2 or TRBV6-3 to TRBJ1-2, with TRBD1 matching 9 bases. Germline values: CDR1 MNHEY, CDR2 SVGEGT. CDR3 length: 15 residues. Trimming at V came to 7 bases and at J to 8 bases, leaving 14 bases not matched to a gene.

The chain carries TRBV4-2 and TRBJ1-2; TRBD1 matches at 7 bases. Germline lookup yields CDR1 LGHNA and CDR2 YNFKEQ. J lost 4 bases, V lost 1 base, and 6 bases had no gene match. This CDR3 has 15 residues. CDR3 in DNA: TGTGCCAGCAGCCAAGGAACAGGGGCTGGCTATGGCTACACCTTC. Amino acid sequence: CASSQGTGAGYGYTF.

CDR3 sequence (DNA): TGTGCCAGCAGCTGGGGACAGTCCTACTATGGCTACACCTTC. This encodes CASSWGQSYYGYTF. The V and J genes are TRBV5-8 and TRBJ1-2; 7 nucleotides match TRBD1. V was pared by 3 bases and J by 3 bases, with 5 bases of the junction left unmatched. This CDR3 is 14 amino acids long. The germline V gene encodes CDR1 SGHTS and CDR2 YDEGEE. Based on the CDR3 plus reference TRBV5-8 and TRBJ1-2, the full variable domain is EAGVTQSPTHLIKTRGQQATLRCSPISGHTSVYWYQQALGLGLQFLLWYDEGEERNRGNFPPRFSGRQFPNYSSELNVNALELEDSALYLCASSWGQSYYGYTFGSGTRLTVV.

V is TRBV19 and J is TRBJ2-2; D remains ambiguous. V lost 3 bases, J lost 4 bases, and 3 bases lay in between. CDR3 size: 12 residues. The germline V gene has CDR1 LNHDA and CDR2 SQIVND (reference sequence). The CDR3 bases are TGTGCCAGTAGTATCTTCACCGGGGAGCTGTTTTTT. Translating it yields CASSIFTGELFF.

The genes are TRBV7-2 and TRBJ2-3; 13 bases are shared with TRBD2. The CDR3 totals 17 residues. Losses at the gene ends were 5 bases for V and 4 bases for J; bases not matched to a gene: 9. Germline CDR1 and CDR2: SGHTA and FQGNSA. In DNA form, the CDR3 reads TGTGCCAGCAGCCGGCTCGGACTAGCGGGAGTCCCAGATACGCAGTATTTT. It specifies CASSRLGLAGVPDTQYF.

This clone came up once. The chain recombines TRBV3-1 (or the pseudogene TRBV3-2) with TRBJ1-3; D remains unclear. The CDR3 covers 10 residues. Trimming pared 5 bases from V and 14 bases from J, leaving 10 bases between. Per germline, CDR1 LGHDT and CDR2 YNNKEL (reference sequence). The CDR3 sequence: CASSFDKLYF. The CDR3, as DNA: TGTGCCAGCAGCTTCGACAAACTATATTTT.

CDR3 coding DNA: TGTGCCAGCAGCTTGGTAAGGGGCACCATGAACACTGAAGCTTTCTTT. Amino acids: CASSLVRGTMNTEAFF. The chain combines TRBV5-8 with TRBJ1-1; D might be TRBD1 (5 bases). CDR1 and CDR2 (germline): SGHTS, YDEGEE. V lost 0 bases to trimming and J lost 0 bases, with 12 bases between them. There are 16 residues in the CDR3.

This CDR3 is CASSQALADTGELFF. The CDR3 coding sequence is TGCGCCAGCAGCCAGGCGCTAGCGGATACCGGGGAGCTGTTTTTT. The V gene is TRBV4-1, the J gene TRBJ2-2; 7 positions agree with TRBD2. The length of the CDR3 is 15 residues. V was pared by 3 bases and J by 5 bases, with 6 bases of the junction left unmatched. Germline values: CDR1 MGHRA, CDR2 YSYEKL.

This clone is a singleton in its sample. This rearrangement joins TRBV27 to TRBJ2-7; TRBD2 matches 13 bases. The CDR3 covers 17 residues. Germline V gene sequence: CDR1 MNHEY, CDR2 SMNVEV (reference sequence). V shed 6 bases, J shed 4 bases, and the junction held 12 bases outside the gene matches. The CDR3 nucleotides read TGTGCCAGCAGCATGATCTCCGGGACTAGCGGGGCATACGAGCAGTACTTC. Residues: CASSMISGTSGAYEQYF.

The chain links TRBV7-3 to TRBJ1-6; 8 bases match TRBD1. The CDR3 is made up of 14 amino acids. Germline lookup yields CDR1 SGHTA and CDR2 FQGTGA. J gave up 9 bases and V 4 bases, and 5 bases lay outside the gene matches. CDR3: CASSSGQDGSPLHF. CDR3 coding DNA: TGTGCCAGCAGCTCGGGACAGGACGGTTCACCCCTCCACTTT.